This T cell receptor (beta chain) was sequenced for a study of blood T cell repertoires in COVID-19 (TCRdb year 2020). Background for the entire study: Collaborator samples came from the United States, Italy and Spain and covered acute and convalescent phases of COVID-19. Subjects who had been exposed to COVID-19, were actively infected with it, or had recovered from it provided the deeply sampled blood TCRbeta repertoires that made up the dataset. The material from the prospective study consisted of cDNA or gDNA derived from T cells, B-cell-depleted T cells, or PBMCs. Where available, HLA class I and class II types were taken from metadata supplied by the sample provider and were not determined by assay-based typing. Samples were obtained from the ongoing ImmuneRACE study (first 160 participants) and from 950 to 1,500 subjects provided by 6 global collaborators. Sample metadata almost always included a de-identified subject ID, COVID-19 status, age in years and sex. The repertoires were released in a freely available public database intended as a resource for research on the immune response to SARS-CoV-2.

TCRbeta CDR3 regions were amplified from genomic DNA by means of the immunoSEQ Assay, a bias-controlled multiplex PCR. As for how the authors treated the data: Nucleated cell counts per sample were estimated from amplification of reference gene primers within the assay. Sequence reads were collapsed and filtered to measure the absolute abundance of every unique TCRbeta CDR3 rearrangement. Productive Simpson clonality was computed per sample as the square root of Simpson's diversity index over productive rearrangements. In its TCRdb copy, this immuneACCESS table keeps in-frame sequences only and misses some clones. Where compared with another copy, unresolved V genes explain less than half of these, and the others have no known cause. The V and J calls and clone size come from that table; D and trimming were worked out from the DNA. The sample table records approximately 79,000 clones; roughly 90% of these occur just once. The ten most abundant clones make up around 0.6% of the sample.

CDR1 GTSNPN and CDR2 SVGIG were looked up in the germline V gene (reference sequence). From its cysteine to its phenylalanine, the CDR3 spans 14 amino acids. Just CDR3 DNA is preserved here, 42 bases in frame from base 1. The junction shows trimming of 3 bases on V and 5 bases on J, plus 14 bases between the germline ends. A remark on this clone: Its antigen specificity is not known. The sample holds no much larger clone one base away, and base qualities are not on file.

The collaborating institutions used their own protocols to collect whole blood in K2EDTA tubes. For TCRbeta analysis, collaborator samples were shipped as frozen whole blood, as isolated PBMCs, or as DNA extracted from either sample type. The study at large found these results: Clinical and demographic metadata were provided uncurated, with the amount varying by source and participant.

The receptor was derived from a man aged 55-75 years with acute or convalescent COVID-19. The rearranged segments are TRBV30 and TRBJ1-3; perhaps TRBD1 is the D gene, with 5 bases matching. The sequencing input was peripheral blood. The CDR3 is CAWRKWQGRNTIYF. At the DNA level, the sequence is TGTGCCTGGAGAAAGTGGCAGGGTAGAAACACCATATATTTT.